This T cell receptor (beta chain) is from a study of cytomegalovirus exposure and HLA in healthy donors. This CDR3 has 15 residues. V was trimmed by 5 bases and J by 0 bases, leaving 12 bases between them. The germline gives CDR1 SGHRS, CDR2 YFSETQ. Study results and caveats: Rare TCR sequences dominated, though some public TCRs recurred in many donors.

This clone was seen just once. The target antigen is unknown. Use of 60 Vbeta and 13 Jbeta primers characterized the PCR. Produced via immunoSEQ multiplex PCR; TCRdb's table is partial and in-frame only. The sample comprises 95,000 to 150,000 clones, around 79% of which are singletons, and approximately 3.8% rests with the top ten. The gene calls are TRBV5-1 and TRBJ2-1; D is perhaps TRBD2 (5 bases). Sequencing was performed on PBMCs. The TCR sequence derives from a woman aged 40 to 50 in good health and CMV-seronegative. CDR3 in amino acids: CASSTSGSSYNEQFF. The CDR3 region has the DNA TGCGCCAGCAGTACCAGCGGAAGCTCCTACAATGAGCAGTTCTTC.